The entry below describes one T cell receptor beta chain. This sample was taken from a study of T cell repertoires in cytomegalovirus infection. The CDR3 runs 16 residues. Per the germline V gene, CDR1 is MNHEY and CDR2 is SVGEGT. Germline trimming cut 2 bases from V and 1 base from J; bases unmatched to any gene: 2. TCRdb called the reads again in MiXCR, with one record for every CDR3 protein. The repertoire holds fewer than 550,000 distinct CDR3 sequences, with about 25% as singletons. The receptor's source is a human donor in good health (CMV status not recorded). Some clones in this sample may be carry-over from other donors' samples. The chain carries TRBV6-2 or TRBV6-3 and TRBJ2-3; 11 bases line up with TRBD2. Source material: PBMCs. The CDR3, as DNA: TGTGCCAGCAGTTACCTGGGACTAGCGGGCACAGATACGCAGTATTTT. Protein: CASSYLGLAGTDTQYF.